The 2 T cell receptor beta chains in this list originate from one sample, sequenced in a study of human T cells and chemical hapten exposure (dated by TCRdb to the early 2020s). Libraries came from RACE. The data were produced on a NextSeq 500. TCRdb reprocessing: public reads trimmed at Q25 with fastp, clones called with MiXCR, in-frame beta chains kept. Each entry merges the rows of one CDR3 protein and shows their most common DNA and genes. The sample profile shows some 110,000 distinct CDR3 sequences; approximately 12% of them were found once. Jointly, the top ten make up about 1.6% of the sample. Read against the paper, the sample's time point label means: pre-sensitization, week 0. Read against the paper, the sample's treatment or condition label means: therapeutic diphenylcyclopropenone sensitization with weekly scalp DPC. The specimen was whole blood, collected in connection with sensitization to the hapten diphenylcyclopropenone (DPC). Receptors were obtained from a woman between 45 and 65 years old with alopecia areata. Some clones in this sample may be carry-over from other donors' samples.

The chain recombines TRBV11-2 with TRBJ1-1; unclear D gene. V was clipped by 2 bases and J by 5 bases, with 9 bases between them. From germline, CDR1 is SGHAT and CDR2 FQNNGV. This CDR3 is built from 13 residues. The CDR3 loop reads CASSLQARTEAFF. The CDR3 DNA follows: TGTGCCAGCAGCTTACAGGCGAGGACTGAAGCTTTCTTT.

The V gene is TRBV5-6, the J gene TRBJ2-5; D unclear. This CDR3 has 15 amino acids. Germline lookup yields CDR1 SGHDT and CDR2 YYEEEE. V was cut by 0 bases and J by 1 base, with 10 bases left in between. CDR3 sequence reads: CASSLGLGVQETQYF. CDR3 coding DNA: TGTGCCAGCAGCTTGGGGCTAGGCGTCCAAGAGACCCAGTACTTC.